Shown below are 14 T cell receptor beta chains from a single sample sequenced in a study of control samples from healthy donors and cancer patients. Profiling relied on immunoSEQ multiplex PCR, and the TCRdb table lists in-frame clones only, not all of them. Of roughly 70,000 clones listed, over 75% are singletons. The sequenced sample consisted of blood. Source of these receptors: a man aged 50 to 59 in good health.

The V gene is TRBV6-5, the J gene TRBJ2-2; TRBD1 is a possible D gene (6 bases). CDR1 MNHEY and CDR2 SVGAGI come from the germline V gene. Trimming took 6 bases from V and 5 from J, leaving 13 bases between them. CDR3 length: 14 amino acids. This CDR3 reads CASRRDIQTGELFF. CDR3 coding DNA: TGTGCCAGCAGGAGGGACATTCAGACCGGGGAGCTGTTTTTT.

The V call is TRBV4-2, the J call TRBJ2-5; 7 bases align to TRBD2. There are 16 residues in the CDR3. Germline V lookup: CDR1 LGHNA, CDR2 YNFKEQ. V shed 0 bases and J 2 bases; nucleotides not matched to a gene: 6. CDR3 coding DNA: TGTGCCAGCAGCCAAGATCAAAGGGGAGGGCAAGAGACCCAGTACTTC. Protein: CASSQDQRGGQETQYF.

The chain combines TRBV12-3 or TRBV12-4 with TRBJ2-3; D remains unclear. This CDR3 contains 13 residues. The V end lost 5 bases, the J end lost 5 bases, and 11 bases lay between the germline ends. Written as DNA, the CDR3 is TGTGCCAGCAGTCGCACAGAGGAAGATACGCAGTATTTT. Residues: CASSRTEEDTQYF.

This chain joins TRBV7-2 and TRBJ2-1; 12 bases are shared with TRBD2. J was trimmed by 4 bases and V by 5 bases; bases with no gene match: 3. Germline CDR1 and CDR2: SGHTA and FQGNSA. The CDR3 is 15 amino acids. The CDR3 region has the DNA TGTGCCAGCAGCCCGACTAGCGGGAGTTACAATGAGCAGTTCTTC. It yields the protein CASSPTSGSYNEQFF.

CDR3 sequence reads: CAIDRGRDTEAFF. The CDR3 DNA is TGTGCCATCGACAGGGGGCGCGACACTGAAGCTTTCTTT. The chain is built from TRBV10-3 and TRBJ1-1; 10 bases line up with TRBD1. Germline assignment: CDR1 ENHRY and CDR2 SYGVKD. Trimming took 8 bases from V and 3 from J; bases not matched to a gene: 3. The CDR3 extends over 13 amino acids.

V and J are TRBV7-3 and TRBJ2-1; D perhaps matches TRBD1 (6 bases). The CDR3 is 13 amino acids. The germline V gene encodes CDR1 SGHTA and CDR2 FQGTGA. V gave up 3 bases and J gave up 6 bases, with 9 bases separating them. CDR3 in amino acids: CASSFGQSNEQFF. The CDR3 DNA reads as TGTGCCAGCAGCTTTGGACAGTCCAATGAGCAGTTCTTC.

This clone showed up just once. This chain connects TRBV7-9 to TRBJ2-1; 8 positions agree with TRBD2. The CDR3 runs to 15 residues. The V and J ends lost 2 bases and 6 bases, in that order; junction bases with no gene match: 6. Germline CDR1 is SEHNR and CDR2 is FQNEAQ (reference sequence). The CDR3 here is CASSLKAGATNEQFF. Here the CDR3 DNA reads TGTGCCAGCAGCTTAAAAGCGGGGGCCACCAATGAGCAGTTCTTC. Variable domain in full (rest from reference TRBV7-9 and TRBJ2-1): DTGVSQNPRHKITKRGQNVTFRCDPISEHNRLYWYRQTLGQGPEFLTYFQNEAQLEKSRLLSDRFSAERPKGSFSTLEIQRTEQGDSAMYLCASSLKAGATNEQFFGPGTRLTVL.

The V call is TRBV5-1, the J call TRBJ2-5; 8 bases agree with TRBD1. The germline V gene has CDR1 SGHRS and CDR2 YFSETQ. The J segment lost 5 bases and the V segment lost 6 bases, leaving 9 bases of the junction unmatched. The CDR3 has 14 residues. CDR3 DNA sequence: TGCGCCAGCAACTCCCAGGGGGCGATGGAGACCCAGTACTTC. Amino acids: CASNSQGAMETQYF.

The CDR3 DNA sequence: TGTGCCAGCAGCCTCGACGGTTACTCTGGAAACACCATATATTTT. Protein: CASSLDGYSGNTIYF. The J gene is TRBJ1-3, the V gene TRBV5-5; D is uncertain. The length of the CDR3 is 15 residues. V gave up 4 bases and J gave up 0 bases, with 11 bases separating them. Germline lookup yields CDR1 SGHKS and CDR2 YYEKEE (reference sequence).

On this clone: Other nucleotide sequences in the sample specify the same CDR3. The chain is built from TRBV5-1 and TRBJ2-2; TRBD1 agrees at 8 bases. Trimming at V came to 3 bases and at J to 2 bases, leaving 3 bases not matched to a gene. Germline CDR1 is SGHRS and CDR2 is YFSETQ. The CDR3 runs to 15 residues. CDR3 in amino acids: CASSSGQANTGELFF. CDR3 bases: TGCGCCAGCAGCTCGGGACAGGCCAACACCGGGGAGCTGTTTTTT.

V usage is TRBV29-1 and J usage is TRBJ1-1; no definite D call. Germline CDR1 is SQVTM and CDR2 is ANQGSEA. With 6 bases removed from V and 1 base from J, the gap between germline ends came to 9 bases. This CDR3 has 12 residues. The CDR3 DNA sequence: TGCAGCGTCGCGGCCGGGAACACTGAAGCTTTCTTT. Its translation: CSVAAGNTEAFF.

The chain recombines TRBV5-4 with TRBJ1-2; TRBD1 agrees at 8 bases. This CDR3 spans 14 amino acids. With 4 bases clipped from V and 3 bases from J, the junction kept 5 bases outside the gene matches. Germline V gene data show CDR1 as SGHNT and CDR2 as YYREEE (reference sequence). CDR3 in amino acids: CASSPTGGDYGYTF. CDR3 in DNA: TGTGCCAGCAGCCCAACAGGGGGGGACTATGGCTACACCTTC.

This chain's CDR3 is CASSILQQGAGSADTQYF. DNA of the CDR3: TGTGCCAGTAGTATCTTACAACAGGGGGCAGGAAGTGCAGATACGCAGTATTTT. The rearrangement uses TRBV19 and TRBJ2-3; 9 bases line up with TRBD1. V was pared by 3 bases and J by 4 bases, with 14 bases of the junction left unmatched. The CDR3 runs to 18 residues. The germline CDR1 and CDR2 sequences are LNHDA and SQIVND (reference sequence).

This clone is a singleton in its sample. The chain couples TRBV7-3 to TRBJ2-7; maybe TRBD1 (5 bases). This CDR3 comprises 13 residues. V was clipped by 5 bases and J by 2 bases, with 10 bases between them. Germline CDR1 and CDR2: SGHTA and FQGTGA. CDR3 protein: CASSTGPTYEQYF. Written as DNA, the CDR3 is TGTGCCAGCAGCACAGGACCAACCTACGAGCAGTACTTC.